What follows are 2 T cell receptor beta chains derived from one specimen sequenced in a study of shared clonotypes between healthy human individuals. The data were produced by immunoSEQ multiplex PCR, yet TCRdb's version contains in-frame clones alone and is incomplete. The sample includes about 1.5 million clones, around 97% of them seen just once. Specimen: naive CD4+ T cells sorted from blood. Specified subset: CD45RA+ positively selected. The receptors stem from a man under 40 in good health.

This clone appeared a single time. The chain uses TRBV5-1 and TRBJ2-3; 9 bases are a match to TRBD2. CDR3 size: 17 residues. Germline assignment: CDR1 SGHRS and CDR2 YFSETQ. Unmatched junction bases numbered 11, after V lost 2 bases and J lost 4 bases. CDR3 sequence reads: CASSFLSPGLAPDTQYF. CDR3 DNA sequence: TGCGCCAGCAGCTTCCTGTCACCGGGACTAGCCCCAGATACGCAGTATTTT.

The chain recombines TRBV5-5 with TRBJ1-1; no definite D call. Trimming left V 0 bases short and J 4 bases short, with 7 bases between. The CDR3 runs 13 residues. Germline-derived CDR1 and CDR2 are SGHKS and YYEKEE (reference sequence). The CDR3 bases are TGTGCCAGCAGCTTGGGGTTGAGCACTGAAGCTTTCTTT. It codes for CASSLGLSTEAFF.